The source of this TCR beta chain is a study of blood T cell repertoires in COVID-19 (dated by TCRdb to about 2020). Concerning the study at large: Samples covering the acute and convalescent phases of COVID-19 were provided by collaborators in the United States, Italy and Spain. The repertoires were released in a freely available public database intended as a resource for research on the immune response to SARS-CoV-2. The dataset comprised deeply sampled blood TCRbeta repertoires from subjects exposed to, actively infected with, or recovered from COVID-19. Where available, HLA class I and class II types were taken from metadata supplied by the sample provider and were not determined by assay-based typing. A de-identified subject ID, COVID-19 status, age in years and sex were almost always included in the sample metadata. The samples were drawn from the first 160 participants of the ongoing ImmuneRACE study and from 1,254 subjects provided by 6 global collaborators. The material from the prospective study consisted of cDNA or gDNA derived from T cells, B-cell-depleted T cells, or PBMCs. Broad study findings and their caveats: How much clinical and demographic metadata was included differed by source and by participant, and the metadata was provided uncurated.

Whole blood was collected in K2EDTA tubes by collaborating institutions according to the institutions' own protocols. For TCRbeta analysis, collaborator samples were shipped as frozen whole blood, as isolated PBMCs, or as DNA extracted from either sample type. A remark on this clone: Its antigen is not yet known. Nothing much larger sits one base from this clone, and base qualities are not available.

TCRbeta CDR3 regions were amplified from genomic DNA by means of the immunoSEQ Assay, a bias-controlled multiplex PCR. In the original analysis: Nucleated cell counts per sample were estimated from amplification of reference gene primers within the assay. Sequence reads were collapsed and filtered to measure the absolute abundance of every unique TCRbeta CDR3 rearrangement. Productive Simpson clonality was computed per sample as the square root of Simpson's diversity index over productive rearrangements. TCRdb took over this immuneACCESS table, retaining in-frame rearrangements with V and J assigned. Such tables are incomplete; in checked studies, under half of the missing clones stem from an unresolved V gene, and the remainder is unexplained. V, J and clone size were drawn from that table, and D and trimming were deduced from the DNA. Within this sample are about 75,000 clones, with more than 65% of them counted one time only. The ten largest clones add up to 5% to 6% of the sample.

The specimen sequenced was peripheral blood. This sequence was found in a woman older than 75 with active or convalescent COVID-19.

The CDR3 region: CASSQRLTGSNQPQHF. The nucleotide sequence is TGTGCCAGCAGTCAACGACTTACAGGGAGCAATCAGCCCCAGCATTTT. Recombination connected TRBV6-2 or TRBV6-3 to TRBJ1-5; TRBD1 might be the D gene, on 6 matching bases. Sequences MNHEY (CDR1) and SVGEGT (CDR2) are obtained from the germline V gene. Trimming takes 5 bases from V and 1 base from J, and the germline ends sit 15 bases apart. Measured from the cysteine to the phenylalanine, the CDR3 is 16 residues long. Kept here is only the CDR3 DNA, which spans 48 bases and is read in frame from base 1.